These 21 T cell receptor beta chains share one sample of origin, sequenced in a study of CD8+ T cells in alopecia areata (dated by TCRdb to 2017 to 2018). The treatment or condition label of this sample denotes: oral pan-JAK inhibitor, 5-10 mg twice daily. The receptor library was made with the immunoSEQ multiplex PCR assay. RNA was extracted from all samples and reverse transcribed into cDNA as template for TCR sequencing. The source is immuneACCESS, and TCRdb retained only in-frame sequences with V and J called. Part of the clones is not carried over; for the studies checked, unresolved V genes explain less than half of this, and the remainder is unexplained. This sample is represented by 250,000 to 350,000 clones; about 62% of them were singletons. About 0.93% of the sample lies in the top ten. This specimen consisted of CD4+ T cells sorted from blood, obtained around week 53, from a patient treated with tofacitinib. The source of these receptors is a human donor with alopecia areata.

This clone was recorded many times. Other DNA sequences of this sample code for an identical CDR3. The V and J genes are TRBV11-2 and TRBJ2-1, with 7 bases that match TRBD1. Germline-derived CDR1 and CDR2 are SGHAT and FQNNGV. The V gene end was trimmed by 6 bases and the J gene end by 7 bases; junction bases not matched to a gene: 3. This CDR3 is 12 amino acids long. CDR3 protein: CASSPQGNEQFF. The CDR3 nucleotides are TGTGCCAGCAGTCCACAGGGGAATGAGCAGTTCTTC.

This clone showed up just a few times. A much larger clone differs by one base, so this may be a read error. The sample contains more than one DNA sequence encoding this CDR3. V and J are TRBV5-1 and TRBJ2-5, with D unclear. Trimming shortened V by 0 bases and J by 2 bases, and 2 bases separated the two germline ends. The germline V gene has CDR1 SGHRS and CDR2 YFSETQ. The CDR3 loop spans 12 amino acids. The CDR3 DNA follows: TGCGCCAGCAGCTTGGGGCAAGAGACCCAGTACTTC. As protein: CASSLGQETQYF.

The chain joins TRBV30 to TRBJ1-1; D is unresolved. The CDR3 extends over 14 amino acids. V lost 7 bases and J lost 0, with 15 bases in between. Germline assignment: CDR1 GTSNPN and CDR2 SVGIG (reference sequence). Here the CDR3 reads CALTRSVLNTEAFF. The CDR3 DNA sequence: TGTGCCTTGACTAGATCAGTCCTGAACACTGAAGCTTTCTTT.

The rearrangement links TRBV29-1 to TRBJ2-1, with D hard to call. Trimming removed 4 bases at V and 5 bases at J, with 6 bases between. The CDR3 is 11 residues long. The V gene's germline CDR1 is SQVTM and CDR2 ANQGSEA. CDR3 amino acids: CSVGRHNEQFF. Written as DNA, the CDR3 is TGCAGCGTTGGAAGGCACAATGAGCAGTTCTTC.

The CDR3 DNA follows: TGCGCCAGCAGCCTCTCCGGGACTGCCTACAATGAGCAGTTCTTC. This sequence encodes CASSLSGTAYNEQFF. The genes are TRBV5-1 and TRBJ2-1, with D possibly TRBD2 on 6 matching bases. Trimming left V 4 bases short and J 2 bases short, with 13 bases between. This CDR3 contains 15 residues. Germline V gene data show CDR1 as SGHRS and CDR2 as YFSETQ.

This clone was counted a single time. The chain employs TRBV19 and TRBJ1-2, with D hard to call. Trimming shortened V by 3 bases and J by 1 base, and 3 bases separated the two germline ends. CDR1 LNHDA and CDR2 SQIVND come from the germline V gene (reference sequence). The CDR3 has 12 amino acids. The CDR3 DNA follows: TGTGCCAGTAGTATGATTAACTATGGCTACACCTTC. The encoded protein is CASSMINYGYTF. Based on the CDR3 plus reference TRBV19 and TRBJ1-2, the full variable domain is DGGITQSPKYLFRKEGQNVTLSCEQNLNHDAMYWYRQDPGQGLRLIYYSQIVNDFQKGDIAEGYSVSREKKESFPLTVTSAQKNPTAFYLCASSMINYGYTFGSGTRLTVV.

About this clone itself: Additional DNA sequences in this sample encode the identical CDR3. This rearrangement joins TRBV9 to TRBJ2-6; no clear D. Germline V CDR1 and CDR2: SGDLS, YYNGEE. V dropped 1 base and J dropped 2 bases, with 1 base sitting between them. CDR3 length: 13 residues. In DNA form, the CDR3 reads TGTGCCAGCAGCGTACCTGGGGCCAACGTCCTGACTTTC. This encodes CASSVPGANVLTF.

The CDR3, as DNA: TGTGCCAGCAGGGACACAGTGAACACTGAAGCTTTCTTT. It codes for CASRDTVNTEAFF. The J gene is TRBJ1-1, the V gene TRBV6-5; D is possibly TRBD1 (5 bases). Germline V gene lookup returns CDR1 MNHEY and CDR2 SVGAGI. The CDR3 consists of 13 residues. The V end lost 6 bases, the J end lost 0 bases, and 8 bases lay between the germline ends.

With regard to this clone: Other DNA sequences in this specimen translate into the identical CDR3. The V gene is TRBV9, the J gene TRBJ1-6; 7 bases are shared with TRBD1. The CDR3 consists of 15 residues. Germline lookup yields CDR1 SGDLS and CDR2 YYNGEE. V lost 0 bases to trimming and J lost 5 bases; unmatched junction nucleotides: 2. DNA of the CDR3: TGTGCCAGCAGCGTAGCCGGGACAGATAATTCACCCCTCCACTTT. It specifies CASSVAGTDNSPLHF.

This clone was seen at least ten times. The CDR3 loop reads CASSEARQSEAFF. CDR3 nucleotide sequence: TGTGCCAGCAGTGAAGCGCGGCAAAGTGAAGCTTTCTTT. The chain combines TRBV2 with TRBJ1-1; D is unclear. Trimming took 0 bases from V and 7 from J, leaving 9 bases between them. This CDR3 is 13 amino acids long. Germline-derived CDR1 and CDR2 are SNHLY and FYNNEI.

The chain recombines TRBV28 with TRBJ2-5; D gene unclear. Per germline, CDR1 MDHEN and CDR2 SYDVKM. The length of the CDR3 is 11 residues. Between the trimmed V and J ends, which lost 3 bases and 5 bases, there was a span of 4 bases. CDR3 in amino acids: CASSLAETQYF. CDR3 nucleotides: TGTGCCAGCAGTTTGGCGGAGACCCAGTACTTC.

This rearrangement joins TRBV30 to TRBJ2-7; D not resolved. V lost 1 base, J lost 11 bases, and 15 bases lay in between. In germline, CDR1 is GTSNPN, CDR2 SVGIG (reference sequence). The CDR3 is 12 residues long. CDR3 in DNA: TGTGCCTGGAGTGGTACCGATCTACGTGAGTACTTC. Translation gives CAWSGTDLREYF.

The CDR3 nucleotides read TGTGCCTGGAAAGCGGACAGGGCGACACCCCTCCACTTT. It encodes CAWKADRATPLHF. The V gene is TRBV30, the J gene TRBJ1-6; TRBD1 agrees at 8 bases. J gave up 11 bases and V 4 bases, and 7 bases lay outside the gene matches. The germline V gene encodes CDR1 GTSNPN and CDR2 SVGIG (reference sequence). CDR3 length: 13 amino acids.

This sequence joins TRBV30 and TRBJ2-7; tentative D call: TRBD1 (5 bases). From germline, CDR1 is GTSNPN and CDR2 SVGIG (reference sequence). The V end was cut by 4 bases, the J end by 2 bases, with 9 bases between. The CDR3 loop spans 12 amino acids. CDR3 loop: CAWTGPTYEQYF. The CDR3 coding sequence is TGTGCCTGGACAGGGCCGACCTACGAGCAGTACTTC.

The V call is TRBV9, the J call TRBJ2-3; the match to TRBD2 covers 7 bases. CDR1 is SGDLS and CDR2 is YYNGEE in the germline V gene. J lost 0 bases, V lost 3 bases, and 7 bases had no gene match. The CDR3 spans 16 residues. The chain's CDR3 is CASSALSGTSTDTQYF. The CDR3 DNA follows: TGTGCCAGCAGCGCTCTAAGCGGGACCAGCACAGATACGCAGTATTTT.

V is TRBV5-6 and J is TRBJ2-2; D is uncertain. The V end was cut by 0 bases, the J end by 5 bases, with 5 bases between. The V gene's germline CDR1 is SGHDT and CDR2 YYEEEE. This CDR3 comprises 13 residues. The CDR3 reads CASSLVTTGELFF. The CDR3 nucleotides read TGTGCCAGCAGCTTGGTCACAACCGGGGAGCTGTTTTTT.

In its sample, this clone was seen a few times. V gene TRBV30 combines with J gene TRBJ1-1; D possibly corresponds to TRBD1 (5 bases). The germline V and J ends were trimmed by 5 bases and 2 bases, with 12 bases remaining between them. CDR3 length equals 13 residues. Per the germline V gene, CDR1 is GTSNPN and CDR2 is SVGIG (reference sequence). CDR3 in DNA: TGTGCCTGGGACATCTGGGGCAACACTGAAGCTTTCTTT. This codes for CAWDIWGNTEAFF.

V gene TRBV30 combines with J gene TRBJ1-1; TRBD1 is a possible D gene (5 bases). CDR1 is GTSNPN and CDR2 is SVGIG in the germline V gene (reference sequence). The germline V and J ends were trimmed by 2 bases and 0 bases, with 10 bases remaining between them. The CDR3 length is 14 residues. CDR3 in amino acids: CAWSRQFMNTEAFF. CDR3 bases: TGTGCCTGGAGTCGACAGTTTATGAACACTGAAGCTTTCTTT.

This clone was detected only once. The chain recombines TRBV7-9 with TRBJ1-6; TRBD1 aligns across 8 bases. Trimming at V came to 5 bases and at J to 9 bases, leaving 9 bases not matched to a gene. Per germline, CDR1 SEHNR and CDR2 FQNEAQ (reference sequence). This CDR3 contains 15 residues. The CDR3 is CASSPVDRGGSPLHF. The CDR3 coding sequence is TGTGCCAGCAGCCCGGTTGACAGGGGAGGTTCACCCCTCCACTTT.

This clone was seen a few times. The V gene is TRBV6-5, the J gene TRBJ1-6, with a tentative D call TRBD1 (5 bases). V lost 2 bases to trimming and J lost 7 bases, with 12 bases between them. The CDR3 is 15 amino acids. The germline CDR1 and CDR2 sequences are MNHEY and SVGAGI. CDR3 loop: CASSYDNRLNSPLHF. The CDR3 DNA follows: TGTGCCAGCAGTTACGATAACAGGCTAAATTCACCCCTCCACTTT.

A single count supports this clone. CDR3 loop: CASSVVGQGNSPLHF. The CDR3 DNA follows: TGTGCCAGCAGCGTAGTCGGACAGGGCAATTCACCCCTCCACTTT. The chain couples TRBV9 to TRBJ1-6; TRBD1 matches 8 bases. The junction had 3 bases not matched to a gene; V was cut back by 0 bases and J by 7 bases. This CDR3 contains 15 residues. The germline gives CDR1 SGDLS, CDR2 YYNGEE.